The 21 T cell receptor beta chains reported below all come from one sample, sequenced in a study of T cell responses to AZD1222 COVID-19 vaccine. Profiling relied on immunoSEQ multiplex PCR, and the TCRdb table lists in-frame clones only, not all of them. The sample consists of roughly 87,000 clones, around nine tenths of them appearing once. Sequencing used peripheral blood, obtained 28 days after the second AZD1222 dose. The receptors shown here come from an adult who received the AZD1222 COVID-19 vaccine.

This chain links TRBV18 with TRBJ2-2, with a possible D match to TRBD2 (5 bases). V was shortened by 0 bases and J by 5 bases, with 19 bases between the two germline ends. The CDR3 covers 18 residues. Germline V gene data show CDR1 as KGHSH and CDR2 as LQKENI. The CDR3 nucleotides are TGTGCCAGCTCACCACCGTCGCGACCCGGAGGAGGAACCGGGGAGCTGTTTTTT. Protein sequence: CASSPPSRPGGGTGELFF.

This clone came up once. The chain combines TRBV29-1 with TRBJ2-3; either TRBD1 or TRBD2 may fit D (5 bases each). CDR1 and CDR2 from the germline V gene are SQVTM and ANQGSEA. The CDR3 has 14 amino acids. The V end was cut by 1 base, the J end by 0 bases, with 8 bases between. The CDR3 here is CSVEGGISTDTQYF. The CDR3, as DNA: TGCAGCGTTGAAGGGGGGATTAGCACAGATACGCAGTATTTT.

The chain combines TRBV25-1 with TRBJ1-1, with 7 positions matching TRBD1. The CDR3 runs 15 residues. Trimming took 6 bases from V and 4 from J; bases not matched to a gene: 11. The germline CDR1 and CDR2 sequences are MGHDK and SYGVNS. The CDR3 loop reads CASRDDYRGGTEAFF. CDR3 sequence (DNA): TGTGCCAGCAGGGACGACTACAGGGGAGGCACTGAAGCTTTCTTT.

The chain is built from TRBV11-2 and TRBJ1-2; D is unclear. In germline, CDR1 is SGHAT, CDR2 FQNNGV. V lost 5 bases to trimming and J lost 1 base, with 8 bases between them. This CDR3 region has 13 residues. The chain's CDR3 is CASSLAINYGYTF. CDR3 nucleotides: TGTGCCAGCAGCCTGGCGATTAACTATGGCTACACCTTC.

J is TRBJ2-2 and V is TRBV11-2; D unclear. Germline CDR1 is SGHAT and CDR2 is FQNNGV. This CDR3 is built from 12 residues. The V end lost 2 bases, the J end lost 9 bases, and 7 bases lay between the germline ends. The CDR3 DNA follows: TGTGCCAGCAGCTTAAGGAACAGGGAGCTGTTTTTT. It codes for CASSLRNRELFF.

This chain joins TRBV29-1 and TRBJ2-5; tentative D call: TRBD2 (5 bases). CDR1 and CDR2 (germline): SQVTM, ANQGSEA. This CDR3 comprises 15 residues. V shed 2 bases and J shed 0 bases, with 13 bases lying between them. In DNA, the CDR3 is TGCAGCGTTGAATGGGGTTGGGAGTACCAAGAGACCCAGTACTTC. It codes for CSVEWGWEYQETQYF.

The rearrangement links TRBV19 to TRBJ1-6; no definite D call. The CDR3 extends over 15 amino acids. Trimming removed 3 bases at V and 7 bases at J, with 13 bases between. CDR1 is LNHDA and CDR2 is SQIVND in the germline V gene (reference sequence). This CDR3 is CASSMVGGGNSPLHF. The CDR3 DNA is TGTGCCAGTAGTATGGTTGGCGGAGGGAATTCACCCCTCCACTTT. Full variable domain (rest looked up from reference TRBV19 and TRBJ1-6): DGGITQSPKYLFRKEGQNVTLSCEQNLNHDAMYWYRQDPGQGLRLIYYSQIVNDFQKGDIAEGYSVSREKKESFPLTVTSAQKNPTAFYLCASSMVGGGNSPLHFGNGTRLTVT.

The chain links TRBV18 to TRBJ2-5, with D perhaps matching TRBD2 (6 bases). CDR3 length: 17 residues. Trimming took off 4 bases at V and 5 bases at J, with 23 bases between the two ends. Germline values: CDR1 KGHSH, CDR2 LQKENI. CDR3 protein: CASSLRDRDLGGETQYF. As DNA, the CDR3 is TGTGCCAGCTCACTCAGGGACCGGGACCTCGGAGGGGAGACCCAGTACTTC.

The V call is TRBV18, the J call TRBJ2-2; D is perhaps TRBD1 (5 bases). This CDR3 contains 15 residues. Germline V gene data show CDR1 as KGHSH and CDR2 as LQKENI. V lost 1 base, J lost 5 bases, and 11 bases lay in between. Written as DNA, the CDR3 is TGTGCCAGCTCACCACGCAGGGCGGAAACCGGGGAGCTGTTTTTT. It specifies CASSPRRAETGELFF.

The chain uses TRBV6-1 and TRBJ1-6; D gene unclear. The CDR3 runs 15 residues. V was cut by 3 bases and J by 5 bases, with 11 bases left in between. Germline V lookup: CDR1 MNHNS, CDR2 SASEGT. The CDR3 sequence is CASSEGGVHNSPLHF. CDR3 sequence (DNA): TGTGCCAGCAGTGAGGGTGGGGTGCATAATTCACCCCTCCACTTT.

This clone was picked up one time. The chain employs TRBV6-5 and TRBJ1-1; 7 bases fit TRBD1. Looked up from germline, CDR1 is MNHEY and CDR2 is SVGAGI. The CDR3 is 15 amino acids. Trimming took 6 bases from V and 0 from J; bases not matched to a gene: 7. The CDR3 DNA reads as TGTGCCAGCAGGATGACAGGGCGGGTGAACACTGAAGCTTTCTTT. This gives the protein CASRMTGRVNTEAFF.

The chain links TRBV7-2 to TRBJ1-3, with D unclear. The CDR3 is made up of 13 amino acids. Trimming shortened V by 2 bases and J by 0 bases, and 2 bases separated the two germline ends. The V gene's germline CDR1 is SGHTA and CDR2 FQGNSA. The CDR3 DNA follows: TGTGCCAGCAGCTTACACTCTGGAAACACCATATATTTT. This encodes CASSLHSGNTIYF.

The chain recombines TRBV14 with TRBJ1-2; 7 nucleotides match TRBD1. There are 15 residues in the CDR3. Trimming took 4 bases from V and 5 from J; bases not matched to a gene: 10. Germline loops: CDR1 SGHDN, CDR2 FVKESK. The CDR3 here is CASSPGTAAQYGYTF. Written as DNA, the CDR3 is TGTGCCAGCAGCCCCGGGACAGCCGCGCAGTATGGCTACACCTTC.

The chain has TRBV6-6 and TRBJ2-7; D may correspond to TRBD1 or TRBD2 (5 bases each). Germline values: CDR1 MNHNY, CDR2 SVGAGI (reference sequence). Trimming pared 8 bases from V and 3 bases from J, leaving 14 bases between. The CDR3 contains 13 residues. This CDR3 reads CASGDLGYYEQYF. The CDR3 coding sequence is TGTGCCAGCGGGGACCTTGGGTACTACGAGCAGTACTTC.

This clone was seen just once. V usage is TRBV4-1 and J usage is TRBJ2-7; no clear D. CDR3 size: 13 residues. Germline assignment: CDR1 MGHRA and CDR2 YSYEKL. With 1 base removed from V and 3 bases from J, the gap between germline ends came to 7 bases. CDR3 in amino acids: CASSQALIYEQYF. CDR3 coding DNA: TGCGCCAGCAGCCAAGCCTTGATCTACGAGCAGTACTTC.

The chain links TRBV18 to TRBJ2-2; no clear D gene. The CDR3 sequence is 13 residues long. CDR1 is KGHSH, CDR2 LQKENI, per germline. Between the trimmed V and J ends, which lost 4 bases and 0 bases, there was a span of 3 bases. CDR3 sequence: CASSLTNTGELFF. The CDR3 DNA sequence: TGTGCCAGCTCACTAACGAACACCGGGGAGCTGTTTTTT.

This clone was found once. This rearrangement joins TRBV29-1 to TRBJ1-4; unclear D gene. V was cut by 4 bases and J by 5 bases, with 8 bases left in between. The V gene's germline CDR1 is SQVTM and CDR2 ANQGSEA. The CDR3 is 12 residues long. The CDR3 nucleotides read TGCAGCGTTGTGGCGGCAAATGAAAAACTGTTTTTT. Translated: CSVVAANEKLFF.

The V call is TRBV6-5, the J call TRBJ1-1; no firm D call. V was trimmed by 4 bases and J by 3 bases, leaving 15 bases between them. CDR1 is MNHEY, CDR2 SVGAGI, per germline. The length of the CDR3 is 15 residues. The CDR3 nucleotides read TGTGCCAGCAGTTCAACCTCCCGATTGCACACTGAAGCTTTCTTT. The encoded protein is CASSSTSRLHTEAFF.

J is TRBJ1-1 and V is TRBV5-1; 7 positions match TRBD1. The ends lost 2 bases at V and 0 bases at J; junction bases unmatched: 4. CDR3 length equals 15 residues. Germline V gene data show CDR1 as SGHRS and CDR2 as YFSETQ. CDR3 residues: CASSFGDSVNTEAFF. CDR3 sequence (DNA): TGCGCCAGCAGCTTTGGGGACAGTGTGAACACTGAAGCTTTCTTT.

The genes are TRBV5-1 and TRBJ2-3; the D gene is possibly TRBD2 (6 bases). With 2 bases removed from V and 0 bases from J, the gap between germline ends came to 16 bases. CDR3 length equals 17 residues. In germline, CDR1 is SGHRS, CDR2 YFSETQ. For the CDR3, the DNA is TGCGCCAGCAGCTTTGGTAGCGGAAGAACTAGCACAGATACGCAGTATTTT. This encodes CASSFGSGRTSTDTQYF.

This sequence joins TRBV19 and TRBJ1-2; perhaps TRBD1 as D (6 bases). CDR1 LNHDA and CDR2 SQIVND come from the germline V gene (reference sequence). Trimming removed 0 bases from V and 4 bases from J, with 15 bases in between. CDR3 length: 16 amino acids. CDR3 sequence reads: CASSIDDRSGVYGYTF. As DNA, the CDR3 is TGTGCCAGTAGTATAGATGACAGGTCCGGGGTCTATGGCTACACCTTC.